These T cell receptor beta chains were read from a single sample in a study of cytomegalovirus exposure and HLA in healthy donors. Libraries were prepared by immunoSEQ multiplex PCR; TCRdb keeps only in-frame clonotypes and omits some of them. The sample records around 150,000 clones, roughly 77% being singletons. Sequenced sample: PBMCs. The receptors were sampled from a man aged 18 to 29 in good health and CMV-seropositive. Each CDR3 is given with its conserved first and last residue. Fields, in order: D gene, clone size, V gene, J gene, CDR3 length, CDR3 protein, CDR3 DNA. The D gene is left open where the match is weak. A clone size is listed for some rows: how often the clone was seen (once, few, many), or a class if it is expanded.

>NA|few|TRBV10-3|TRBJ2-1|13
CAISEGQYNEQFF
TGTGCCATCAGTGAGGGACAGTACAATGAGCAGTTCTTC
>TRBD2|NA|TRBV7-3|TRBJ2-3|14
CASSPGLDTDTQYF
TGTGCCAGCAGCCCCGGACTAGACACAGATACGCAGTATTTT
>NA|few|TRBV10-3|TRBJ2-5|11
CAISGSGTQYF
TGTGCCATCAGTGGCTCCGGGACCCAGTACTTC
>NA|few|TRBV6-5|TRBJ1-5|13
CASSYSRGQPQHF
TGTGCCAGCAGTTACTCGCGGGGGCAGCCCCAGCATTTT
>TRBD2|NA|TRBV27|TRBJ2-1|15
CASLRTSGSYNEQFF
TGTGCCAGCCTCCGGACTAGCGGCTCCTACAATGAGCAGTTCTTC
>TRBD1|NA|TRBV28|TRBJ2-5|16
CASSLPGQTTQETQYF
TGTGCCAGCAGTTTGCCGGGACAGACCACCCAAGAGACCCAGTACTTC
>TRBD2|NA|TRBV5-1|TRBJ2-1|19
CASSLVSGTSGRAGNEQFF
TGCGCCAGCAGCTTGGTGAGCGGGACTAGCGGGAGGGCCGGGAATGAGCAGTTCTTC
>NA|NA|TRBV15|TRBJ2-3|14
CATSGGTDTDTQYF
TGTGCCACCAGCGGCGGGACTGACACAGATACGCAGTATTTT
>NA|NA|TRBV28|TRBJ2-5|16
CASRSPGTPTQETQYF
TGTGCCAGCCGCTCTCCCGGGACACCGACCCAAGAGACCCAGTACTTC
>NA|NA|TRBV5-4|TRBJ2-5|15
CASSLAGLNQETQYF
TGTGCCAGCAGCTTAGCAGGACTGAACCAAGAGACCCAGTACTTC
>TRBD1|NA|TRBV9|TRBJ2-3|17
CASSFTSQGASTDTQYF
TGTGCCAGCAGCTTCACTTCACAGGGGGCTAGCACAGATACGCAGTATTTT
>TRBD1|few|TRBV11-2|TRBJ2-1|15
CASSSPDRVYNEQFF
TGTGCCAGCAGCTCTCCCGACAGGGTCTACAATGAGCAGTTCTTC
>TRBD1|NA|TRBV18|TRBJ1-1|15
CASSPGGQAGTEAFF
TGTGCCAGCTCACCAGGAGGACAGGCGGGCACTGAAGCTTTCTTT
>NA|once|TRBV9|TRBJ2-1|17
CASSVAPRADGSNEQFF
TGTGCCAGCAGCGTAGCTCCACGAGCGGACGGAAGCAATGAGCAGTTCTTC
>NA|NA|TRBV7-9|TRBJ1-3|14
CASSLTGTGNTIYF
TGTGCCAGCAGCCTGACAGGAACTGGAAACACCATATATTTT
>TRBD1|NA|TRBV5-1|TRBJ2-6|15
CASSGTGSGANVLTF
TGCGCCAGCAGCGGGACAGGGTCTGGGGCCAACGTCCTGACTTTC
>NA|NA|TRBV6-1|TRBJ1-5|14
CASQNKISNQPQHF
TGTGCCAGCCAAAACAAGATTAGCAATCAGCCCCAGCATTTT
>TRBD2|NA|TRBV7-2|TRBJ2-3|13
CASSLGGGATQYF
TGTGCCAGCAGCCTCGGGGGGGGTGCTACGCAGTATTTT
>TRBD1|NA|TRBV5-4|TRBJ1-2|13
CASRTGAGYGYTF
TGTGCCAGCAGGACAGGGGCAGGGTATGGCTACACCTTC
>NA|NA|TRBV29-1|TRBJ1-2|11
CSMWNSLGYTF
TGCAGCATGTGGAACAGTCTTGGCTACACCTTC
>NA|few|TRBV7-6|TRBJ1-1|14
CASSLNGENTEAFF
TGTGCCAGCAGCTTAAACGGAGAGAACACTGAAGCTTTCTTT
>TRBD1|NA|TRBV25-1|TRBJ1-1|14
CASRQQGVGTEAFF
TGTGCCAGCAGGCAACAGGGGGTCGGCACTGAAGCTTTCTTT
>NA|NA|TRBV6-1|TRBJ1-5|15
CASSRDSDSNQPQHF
TGTGCCAGCAGCCGCGACAGCGACTCAAATCAGCCCCAGCATTTT
>TRBD1|NA|TRBV7-9|TRBJ2-5|14
CASSSRGREETQYF
TGTGCCAGCAGCTCAAGGGGGCGCGAAGAGACCCAGTACTTC
>NA|NA|TRBV5-6|TRBJ1-1|12
CASSLGTTEAFF
TGTGCCAGCAGCTTGGGGACAACTGAAGCTTTCTTT
>TRBD1|few|TRBV27|TRBJ1-2|13
CASSLRGQDGYTF
TGTGCCAGCAGTTTGAGGGGGCAGGATGGCTACACCTTC
>NA|NA|TRBV6-1|TRBJ1-5|15
CASSDPGHQFGAQHF
TGTGCCAGCAGTGACCCGGGACACCAGTTTGGAGCCCAGCATTTT
>NA|NA|TRBV6-1|TRBJ1-5|15
CASSAELGANQPQHF
TGTGCCAGCAGTGCCGAACTTGGGGCTAATCAGCCCCAGCATTTT
>NA|NA|TRBV20-1|TRBJ2-1|10
CSAGNSEQFF
TGCAGTGCCGGGAACTCTGAGCAGTTCTTC
>TRBD1|NA|TRBV5-1|TRBJ1-2|16
CASSPGQGLMDYGYTF
TGCGCCAGCAGCCCAGGACAGGGGTTGATGGACTATGGCTACACCTTC
>NA|few|TRBV10-3|TRBJ1-1|15
CAISESGSVGTEAFF
TGTGCCATCAGTGAGTCGGGGAGTGTAGGCACTGAAGCTTTCTTT
>TRBD1|NA|TRBV5-1|TRBJ1-1|15
CASSYTGQRNTEAFF
TGCGCCAGCAGCTACACGGGACAGAGGAACACTGAAGCTTTCTTT
>NA|NA|TRBV11-3|TRBJ1-4|13
CASSLEYGEKLFF
TGTGCCAGCAGCTTAGAGTACGGTGAAAAACTGTTTTTT
>TRBD2|NA|TRBV7-8|TRBJ2-1|16
CASSQGVAGGYNEQFF
TGTGCCAGCAGCCAGGGGGTAGCGGGGGGCTACAATGAGCAGTTCTTC
>TRBD1|NA|TRBV29-1|TRBJ1-1|12
CSAGQGQLEAFF
TGCAGCGCTGGACAGGGGCAACTGGAAGCTTTCTTT
>TRBD2|NA|TRBV7-2|TRBJ2-1|13
CASSLARGGGQFF
TGTGCCAGCAGCTTAGCGCGGGGGGGAGGGCAGTTCTTC
>NA|NA|TRBV7-9|TRBJ1-1|13
CASSFQRDTEAFF
TGTGCCAGCAGCTTCCAGAGGGACACTGAAGCTTTCTTT
>NA|few|TRBV18|TRBJ1-4|14
CASSPGPTNEKLFF
TGTGCCAGCTCACCGGGCCCTACTAATGAAAAACTGTTTTTT
>NA|NA|TRBV19|TRBJ2-2|17
CASSPTPLRGRGGELFF
TGTGCCAGTAGCCCAACCCCCCTCAGGGGCCGGGGCGGGGAGCTGTTTTTT
>TRBD1|NA|TRBV19|TRBJ1-2|13
CATRDSLNYGYTF
TGTGCCACCCGGGACAGCCTTAACTATGGCTACACCTTC
>TRBD1|few|TRBV6-6|TRBJ1-1|13
CATHSTGGTEAFF
TGTGCCACCCATTCGACAGGGGGCACTGAAGCTTTCTTT
>NA|NA|TRBV7-9|TRBJ2-5|15
CASSLNRGSRETQYF
TGTGCCAGCAGCTTAAATAGGGGAAGCAGGGAGACCCAGTACTTC
>NA|NA|TRBV2|TRBJ1-6|14
CASSEGQWNSPLHF
TGTGCCAGCAGTGAGGGACAATGGAATTCACCCCTCCACTTT
>NA|NA|TRBV10-3|TRBJ1-5|14
CAISDVTGGQPQHF
TGTGCCATCAGTGATGTAACGGGAGGGCAGCCCCAGCATTTT
>NA|NA|TRBV27|TRBJ1-5|15
CASSLTGMGNQPQHF
TGTGCCAGCAGCTTAACAGGGATGGGCAATCAGCCCCAGCATTTT
>NA|few|TRBV5-4|TRBJ1-2|13
CASSFLSLYGYTF
TGTGCCAGCAGTTTCCTCTCACTTTATGGCTACACCTTC